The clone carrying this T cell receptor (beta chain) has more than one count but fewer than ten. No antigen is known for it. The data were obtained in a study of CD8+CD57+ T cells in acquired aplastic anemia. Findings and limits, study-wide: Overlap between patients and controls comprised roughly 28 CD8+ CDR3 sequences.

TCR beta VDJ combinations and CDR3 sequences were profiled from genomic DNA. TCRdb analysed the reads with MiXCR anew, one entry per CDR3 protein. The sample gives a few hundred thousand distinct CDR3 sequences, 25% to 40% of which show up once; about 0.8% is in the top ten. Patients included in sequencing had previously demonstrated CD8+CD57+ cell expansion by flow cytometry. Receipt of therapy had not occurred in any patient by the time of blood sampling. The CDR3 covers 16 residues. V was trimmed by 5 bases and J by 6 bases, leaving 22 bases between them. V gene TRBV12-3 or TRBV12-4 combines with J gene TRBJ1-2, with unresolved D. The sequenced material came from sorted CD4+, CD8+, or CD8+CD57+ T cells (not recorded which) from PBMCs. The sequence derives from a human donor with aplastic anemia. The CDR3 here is CASSTRFGKPEDGYTF. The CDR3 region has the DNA TGTGCCAGCAGTACCCGATTTGGCAAACCAGAGGATGGCTACACCTTC.